This is a list of T cell receptor beta chains from one sample in a study of blood T cell repertoires in COVID-19. The table came from immunoSEQ multiplex PCR; TCRdb's copy has only in-frame clones and leaves some out. The profile shows 83,000 or so clones, roughly 78% of them singletons. Specimen: peripheral blood. These receptors were collected from a human donor in a cohort sampled during active COVID-19. The CDR3 runs from the conserved cysteine through the conserved F or W. A D gene is named only where the DNA matches it firmly. Some rows have no size entry. The others give once, few or many, or a class for an expanded clone.

D gene	V gene	clone size	J gene	CDR3 protein	CDR3 DNA
NA	TRBV27	NA	TRBJ1-2	CASSPGNSHGYTF	TGTGCCAGCAGTCCAGGGAATTCTCATGGCTACACCTTC
NA	TRBV9	few	TRBJ1-5	CASSVESRTDNQPQHF	TGTGCCAGCAGCGTAGAGAGCAGGACAGACAATCAGCCCCAGCATTTT
NA	TRBV7-9	NA	TRBJ2-1	CASSLSSKPSYNEQFF	TGTGCCAGCAGCTTAAGCTCGAAACCTTCCTACAATGAGCAGTTCTTC
TRBD1	TRBV5-1	NA	TRBJ1-1	CASSSDREGTEAFF	TGCGCCAGCAGCTCAGACAGGGAAGGTACTGAAGCTTTCTTT
NA	TRBV9	NA	TRBJ2-6	CASSVSSGANVLTF	TGTGCCAGCAGCGTCTCCTCTGGGGCCAACGTCCTGACTTTC
NA	TRBV2	NA	TRBJ1-3	CASSRQTPYSGNTIYF	TGTGCCAGCAGCCGCCAGACACCCTACTCTGGAAACACCATATATTTT
NA	TRBV15	once	TRBJ1-5	CATGQGYNQPQHF	TGTGCCACCGGGCAGGGGTACAATCAGCCCCAGCATTTT
NA	TRBV9	NA	TRBJ2-1	CASSVRSSYNEQFF	TGTGCCAGCAGCGTCAGAAGCTCCTACAATGAGCAGTTCTTC
NA	TRBV11-1	NA	TRBJ1-2	CASTPDGGDYGYTF	TGTGCCAGCACCCCCGACGGGGGGGACTATGGCTACACCTTC
NA	TRBV5-4	NA	TRBJ1-1	CASSLGGRLNTEAFF	TGTGCCAGCAGCCTGGGGGGCCGGCTGAACACTGAAGCTTTCTTT
TRBD2	TRBV28	once	TRBJ2-1	CASSLPAGGRADEQFF	TGTGCCAGCAGTTTACCAGCGGGGGGGCGGGCGGATGAGCAGTTCTTC
NA	TRBV5-6	NA	TRBJ2-2	CASSGIRDTTGELFF	TGTGCCAGCAGCGGAATCCGGGACACCACCGGGGAGCTGTTTTTT
TRBD1	TRBV7-2	NA	TRBJ2-2	CASSWPSGGVYTGELFF	TGTGCCAGCAGCTGGCCCTCAGGGGGAGTGTACACCGGGGAGCTGTTTTTT
NA	TRBV6-5	NA	TRBJ2-1	CASVRQNEQFF	TGTGCCAGCGTACGTCAGAATGAGCAGTTCTTC
NA	TRBV4-1	NA	TRBJ1-2	CASTPLATGYGYTF	TGCGCCAGCACCCCCCTGGCGACGGGCTATGGCTACACCTTC
TRBD1	TRBV28	NA	TRBJ1-2	CASSQTGGADYGYTF	TGTGCCAGCAGTCAGACAGGGGGCGCGGACTATGGCTACACCTTC
NA	TRBV7-8	few	TRBJ1-5	CASSRTVNQPQHF	TGTGCCAGCAGCCGGACAGTCAATCAGCCCCAGCATTTT
TRBD2	TRBV10-3	NA	TRBJ2-1	CAISDPGLAGGPNEQFF	TGTGCCATCAGTGATCCGGGACTAGCGGGGGGGCCAAATGAGCAGTTCTTC
NA	TRBV3-1/TRBV3-2	NA	TRBJ1-2	CASSEDRNYGYTF	TGTGCCAGCAGCGAAGACAGAAACTATGGCTACACCTTC
TRBD1	TRBV28	NA	TRBJ2-7	CASSPAGTGLFGEQYF	TGTGCCAGCAGCCCAGCCGGGACAGGGCTTTTTGGGGAGCAGTACTTC
NA	TRBV5-5	medium-sized	TRBJ2-3	CASSLEWGADTQYF	TGTGCCAGCAGCTTGGAATGGGGGGCAGATACGCAGTATTTT
TRBD2	TRBV3-1/TRBV3-2	few	TRBJ2-1	CASSLSGAFVEQFF	TGTGCCAGCAGCCTTAGCGGGGCCTTTGTTGAGCAGTTCTTC
NA	TRBV2	NA	TRBJ2-3	CASSDSLGGTDTQYF	TGTGCCAGCAGTGATTCACTAGGCGGCACAGATACGCAGTATTTT
NA	TRBV4-2	NA	TRBJ2-1	CASSQGSRGRSYNEQFF	TGTGCCAGCAGCCAAGGGTCGAGAGGAAGATCCTACAATGAGCAGTTCTTC
NA	TRBV18	once	TRBJ2-7	CASSPDSYEQYF	TGTGCCAGCTCACCCGACAGCTACGAGCAGTACTTC
NA	TRBV5-1	NA	TRBJ1-1	CASSLAGVMNTEAFF	TGCGCCAGCAGCTTGGCCGGGGTTATGAACACTGAAGCTTTCTTT
NA	TRBV9	NA	TRBJ2-3	CASSLTSSTDTQYF	TGTGCCAGCAGTCTAACCTCTAGCACAGATACGCAGTATTTT
NA	TRBV19	NA	TRBJ1-2	CASLGRGHGYTF	TGTGCCAGTCTCGGCAGGGGACATGGCTACACCTTC
NA	TRBV10-3	NA	TRBJ1-1	CAISDFAARTEAFF	TGTGCCATCAGTGACTTTGCCGCCCGGACTGAAGCTTTCTTT
NA	TRBV19	NA	TRBJ1-2	CASNGQFANYGYTF	TGTGCCAGTAATGGACAGTTCGCTAACTATGGCTACACCTTC
TRBD1	TRBV12-3/TRBV12-4	NA	TRBJ2-5	CASSFRGQETQYF	TGTGCCAGCAGTTTCAGGGGGCAAGAGACCCAGTACTTC
TRBD1	TRBV10-3	NA	TRBJ1-2	CAITARDGQGSNGYTF	TGTGCCATCACGGCGCGGGATGGACAGGGCTCTAATGGCTACACCTTC
TRBD2	TRBV2	NA	TRBJ2-3	CASTVAGSTDTQYF	TGTGCCAGCACCGTAGCGGGGAGCACAGATACGCAGTATTTT
TRBD2	TRBV7-2	few	TRBJ2-7	CASSPSGGVAYEQYF	TGTGCCAGCAGCCCTAGCGGGGGAGTGGCCTACGAGCAGTACTTC
TRBD2	TRBV7-9	NA	TRBJ2-7	CASSSRGLADEQYF	TGTGCCAGCAGCTCACGGGGACTAGCGGACGAGCAGTACTTC
NA	TRBV4-2	NA	TRBJ2-1	CASSQVFGNEQFF	TGTGCCAGCAGCCAAGTTTTCGGGAATGAGCAGTTCTTC
NA	TRBV28	NA	TRBJ1-6	CASRRTQLNSPLHF	TGTGCCAGCAGACGAACACAGCTTAATTCACCCCTCCACTTT